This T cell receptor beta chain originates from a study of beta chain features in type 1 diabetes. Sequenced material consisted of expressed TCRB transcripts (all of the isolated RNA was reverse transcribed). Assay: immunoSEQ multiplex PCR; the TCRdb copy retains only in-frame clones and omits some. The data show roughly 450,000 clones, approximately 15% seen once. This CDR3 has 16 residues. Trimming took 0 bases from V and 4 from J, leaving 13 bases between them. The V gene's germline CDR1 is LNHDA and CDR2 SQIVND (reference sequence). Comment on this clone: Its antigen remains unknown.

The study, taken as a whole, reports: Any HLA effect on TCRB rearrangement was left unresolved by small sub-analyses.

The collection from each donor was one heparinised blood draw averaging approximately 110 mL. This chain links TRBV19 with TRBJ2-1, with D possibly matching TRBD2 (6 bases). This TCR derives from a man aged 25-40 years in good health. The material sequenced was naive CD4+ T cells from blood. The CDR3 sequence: CASSIDVGLVYNEQFF. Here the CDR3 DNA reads TGTGCCAGTAGTATAGATGTGGGACTGGTATACAATGAGCAGTTCTTC.